This T cell receptor beta chain comes out of a study of blood T cells in healthy people across ages. Points from the study as a whole: Diversity of TCR beta correlated strongly with naive T cell percentage. With unsorted PBMCs, a conclusive comparison of naive versus antigen-experienced cells was not possible.

This clonotype has ten or more counts. Its specificity is not known. Isolated per sample were at least 6 million PBMCs. Primed by a sample-barcoded 5' primer and a J-beta primer mix, a second PCR proceeded for 7 to 11 cycles. TCRdb analysed the 5' RACE reads with MiXCR anew, one entry per CDR3 protein. Here the sample spans roughly 900,000 distinct CDR3 sequences, about 48% being singletons. The source is a man aged 25 to 45 in good health. Sequences were obtained from blood.

The CDR3 sequence is CSVLARGVRNEQFF. The CDR3 DNA reads as TGCAGCGTTCTCGCCCGTGGGGTCCGGAATGAGCAGTTCTTC. The chain employs TRBV29-1 and TRBJ2-1; D unclear. The CDR3 has 14 amino acids. V was cut by 5 bases and J by 7 bases, with 18 bases left in between. Germline V lookup: CDR1 SQVTM, CDR2 ANQGSEA.